This T cell receptor beta chain emerged from a study of identical twins. Study results and limitations: Modelling underestimated the level of out-of-frame TCR alpha sharing observed in monozygotic twins.

Turning to this clonotype: Its antigen is undetermined. A read error may produce the germline difference seen at one junction end.

This CDR3 region has 14 residues. Germline CDR1 and CDR2: LGHNA and YNFKEQ. A universal primer site arose from template switching, and cDNA bore unique molecular identifiers. A single record per CDR3 protein comes from TCRdb applying MiXCR to the 5' RACE reads. The sample holds roughly 1.6 million distinct CDR3 sequences, around 29% seen once. The chain employs TRBV4-2 and TRBJ2-4, with 8 bases matching TRBD1. Matching the DNA end better, TRBJ2-7 makes the J call doubtful. This clonotype originated in a newborn girl in good health. Sequenced input: cord blood. The CDR3 DNA reads as TGTGCCAGCGGCCAAGAGGACAGGGCCTACGAGCAGTACTTC. Translating gives CASGQEDRAYEQYF.